This record concerns one T cell receptor beta chain sequence. The target of this receptor is not known. No much larger clone exists at a distance of one base, and base qualities are not known. The treatment or condition label corresponds to: live attenuated yellow fever vaccine strain. At each blood-draw timepoint, two biological replicates of bulk PBMCs were collected. PBMCs were isolated from peripheral blood using a standard Ficoll-Paque protocol. TriZol was used to extract RNA from bulk PBMCs, CD4 and CD8 fractions, and dextramer-positive and dextramer-negative fractions. TCR cDNA was made using 5'RACE template switching, a step that added a universal primer site and unique molecular identifiers. Priming for cDNA synthesis came from both the TCR alpha and TCR beta constant segments. Library amplification used two PCR steps, and the second PCR step added sample barcodes and sequencing adapters. Sequencing of libraries was done on Illumina HiSeq 2500 (2x100 bp) or NovaSeq (2x150 bp). On the study's bioinformatics: MIGEC handled demultiplexing of reads and collapsing into UMI consensus sequences, while MiXCR performed V(D)J alignment. Vaccine-responding clonotypes were defined with edgeR using replicate PBMC samples, requiring FDR below 0.01 and a log2 fold change above 5 up to day 15. Each bulk clonotype was labeled CD4 or CD8 based on which sequenced repertoire, CD4 or CD8, contained the clonotype at higher abundance. TCRdb reran the public reads through fastp at Q25 and MiXCR, keeping productive beta chains. Each entry merges the rows of one CDR3 protein and shows their most common DNA and genes. The V and J calls shown here were made by TCRdb, not taken from the authors' results. In all, the sample holds about 510,000 distinct CDR3 sequences, and about a fifth of those were seen once. Together, the top ten hold roughly 16% of the sample.

The sample is drawn from a study of T cells after yellow fever vaccination (dated by TCRdb to the late 2010s). Background for the entire study: Libraries from fractions with low cell numbers were prepared with the SMART-Seq v4 Ultra Low Input RNA kit. To follow T-cell clones before and after primary and booster YFV17D yellow fever vaccination, bulk TCR alpha and beta repertoires were sequenced over time. Two healthy male donors, one aged 18 to 30 and one aged 30 to 39 years, were included in the cohort. Bulk PBMC replicates and cell subsets were isolated from blood drawn at multiple timepoints before and after both primary and secondary immunization. Beyond this particular receptor, the publication reports: Because only a couple of donors were included in the study, the extent to which the findings can be generalized is limited. Most clones expanded after primary vaccination were re-detected after the booster (about 96% of CD4 and about nine tenths of CD8), suggesting broad memory maintenance. A small share of clonotypes was detected in both CD4 and CD8 compartments, with the overlap likely arising from convergent recombination. The secondary T-cell response was weaker than the primary response but faster, peaking on day 5 instead of day 15. Because abundant contaminating clonotypes from the bulk population could be contained in FACS-sorted repertoires, computational filtering was required.

The CDR3 contains 13 residues, cysteine and phenylalanine counted. Only CDR3 DNA is held: 39 bases, read in frame from base 1. The germline V gene yields KGHSH for CDR1 and LQKENI for CDR2. V and J are truncated by 0 bases and 6 bases respectively, leaving an intervening sequence of 6 bases. Here the sequenced sample was PBMCs, taken about 21 days after the first yellow fever vaccination. The sequence was obtained from a man aged 18 to 35 who received the YFV17D yellow fever vaccine. Recombination linked TRBV18 to TRBJ1-5, with the identity of the D gene unclear. The DNA sequence is given as TGTGCCAGCTCACCACCCCGAGGTCAGCCCCAGCATTTT. Its translation reads: CASSPPRGQPQHF. The full variable domain, completed from the reference TRBV18 and TRBJ1-5 proteins outside the CDR3, reads NAGVMQNPRHLVRRRGQEARLRCSPMKGHSHVYWYRQLPEEGLKFMVYLQKENIIDESGMPKERFSAEFPKEGPSILRIQQVVRGDSAAYFCASSPPRGQPQHFGDGTRLSIL.